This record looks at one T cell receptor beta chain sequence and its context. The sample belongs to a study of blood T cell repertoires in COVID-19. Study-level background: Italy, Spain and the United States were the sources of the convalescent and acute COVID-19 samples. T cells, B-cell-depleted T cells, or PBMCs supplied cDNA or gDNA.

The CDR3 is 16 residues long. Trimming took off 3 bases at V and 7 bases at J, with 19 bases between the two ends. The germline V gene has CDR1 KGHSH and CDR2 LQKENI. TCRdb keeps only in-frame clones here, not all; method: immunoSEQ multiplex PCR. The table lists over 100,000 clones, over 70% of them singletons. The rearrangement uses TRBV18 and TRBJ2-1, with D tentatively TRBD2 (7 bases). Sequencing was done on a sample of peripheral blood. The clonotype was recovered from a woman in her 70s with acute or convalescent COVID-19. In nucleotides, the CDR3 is TGTGCCAGCTCACCGGGGGGGGGCCGTCCTTGGAATGAGCAGTTCTTC. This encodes CASSPGGGRPWNEQFF.